These 17 T cell receptor beta chains share one sample of origin, sequenced in a study of blood T cell repertoires in COVID-19. Data came from immunoSEQ multiplex PCR; TCRdb stores just in-frame clones and leaves some out. The table has nearly 300,000 clones, about nine tenths seen once. The specimen was PBMCs or T cells enriched from blood (not recorded which). The receptors stem from a woman aged 45-59 years who had been exposed to COVID-19.

The V call is TRBV3-1 (or the pseudogene TRBV3-2), the J call TRBJ2-5; maybe TRBD2 (5 bases). Trimming pared 1 base from V and 4 bases from J, leaving 10 bases between. The CDR3 is 14 amino acids. CDR1 is LGHDT and CDR2 is YNNKEL in the germline V gene (reference sequence). The chain's CDR3 is CASSQGVGRETQYF. The CDR3 region has the DNA TGTGCCAGCAGCCAAGGGGTGGGGAGAGAGACCCAGTACTTC.

The V gene is TRBV28, the J gene TRBJ1-2; 11 bases agree with TRBD1. This CDR3 spans 16 amino acids. The J segment lost 4 bases and the V segment lost 5 bases, leaving 9 bases of the junction unmatched. Germline V gene data show CDR1 as MDHEN and CDR2 as SYDVKM. CDR3 sequence (DNA): TGTGCCAGCAGTCGGGACAGGGGGGCGTCTGGCTATGGCTACACCTTC. This encodes CASSRDRGASGYGYTF.

The chain combines TRBV3-1 (or the pseudogene TRBV3-2) with TRBJ2-3; 8 bases fit TRBD2. Trimming took 0 bases from V and 2 from J; bases not matched to a gene: 13. Germline V lookup: CDR1 LGHDT, CDR2 YNNKEL (reference sequence). The CDR3 runs to 19 residues. The chain's CDR3 is CASSQDIRSWRGATDTQYF. CDR3 sequence (DNA): TGTGCCAGCAGCCAAGATATCCGATCATGGCGGGGGGCCACAGATACGCAGTATTTT.

In this sample, this clone turned up once. This chain uses TRBV5-1 with TRBJ2-7; D is perhaps TRBD1 (6 bases). V lost 1 base and J lost 2, with 13 bases in between. Germline loops: CDR1 SGHRS, CDR2 YFSETQ. This CDR3 comprises 15 residues. The CDR3 DNA reads as TGCGCCAGCAGCTTGACAACAGGGATCACCTACGAGCAGTACTTC. Its protein is CASSLTTGITYEQYF.

This clone appeared a single time. The CDR3 loop is CASSQDTVYGYTF. The CDR3 DNA follows: TGCGCCAGCAGCCAAGATACTGTTTATGGCTACACCTTC. The genes are TRBV4-1 and TRBJ1-2; D call uncertain. Looked up from germline, CDR1 is MGHRA and CDR2 is YSYEKL. The length of the CDR3 is 13 residues. V lost 0 bases and J 5 bases, leaving 7 bases between the germline ends.

The J gene is TRBJ1-2, the V gene TRBV2; unclear D gene. Looked up from germline, CDR1 is SNHLY and CDR2 is FYNNEI. The CDR3 spans 14 residues. The V and J ends lost 5 bases and 0 bases respectively, with 10 bases between them. As DNA, the CDR3 is TGTGCCAGCAGTTCTTTGAGTCCTAACTATGGCTACACCTTC. Translating gives CASSSLSPNYGYTF.

The V and J genes are TRBV28 and TRBJ1-4; D may be TRBD1 (6 bases). Trimming removed 6 bases from V and 3 bases from J, with 17 bases in between. The CDR3 is 16 residues long. Germline V gene data show CDR1 as MDHEN and CDR2 as SYDVKM. The CDR3, as DNA: TGTGCCAGCAGCATCAATGTGGGGGCCGCTAATGAAAAACTGTTTTTT. This sequence encodes CASSINVGAANEKLFF.

The chain employs TRBV6-5 and TRBJ2-7; D may be TRBD2 (6 bases). The CDR3 is made up of 15 amino acids. Germline values: CDR1 MNHEY, CDR2 SVGAGI. Deletions cut 0 bases from V and 3 bases from J, with 12 bases between. The CDR3 DNA reads TGTGCCAGCAGTTACTCGATTGGGGGAGGCTACGAGCAGTACTTC. It translates to CASSYSIGGGYEQYF.

This clone appeared a few times. This chain joins TRBV19 and TRBJ2-2, with D maybe TRBD1 (6 bases). The CDR3 consists of 15 residues. V lost 6 bases, J lost 5 bases, and 16 bases lay in between. Germline CDR1 and CDR2: LNHDA and SQIVND (reference sequence). DNA for the CDR3: TGTGCCAGTAGCAGAACCGGGACACTAACCGGGGAGCTGTTTTTT. Encoded protein: CASSRTGTLTGELFF.

The genes are TRBV28 and TRBJ1-4; D remains ambiguous. V was clipped by 3 bases and J by 8 bases, with 13 bases between them. Germline V gene sequence: CDR1 MDHEN, CDR2 SYDVKM. The CDR3 contains 14 residues. This chain's CDR3 is CASSFTDKREKLFF. The CDR3 DNA sequence: TGTGCCAGCAGTTTTACCGATAAGAGGGAAAAACTGTTTTTT.

J is TRBJ1-3 and V is TRBV18; D might be TRBD1 (6 bases). There are 14 residues in the CDR3. V dropped 4 bases and J dropped 4 bases, with 11 bases sitting between them. Germline CDR1 and CDR2: KGHSH and LQKENI. The CDR3 is CASSQQGNGNTIYF. CDR3 DNA sequence: TGTGCCAGCTCACAACAGGGAAACGGAAACACCATATATTTT.

The V gene is TRBV30, the J gene TRBJ1-4; possible D gene TRBD1, 6 bases. This CDR3 has 12 residues. Per germline, CDR1 GTSNPN and CDR2 SVGIG (reference sequence). V was pared by 7 bases and J by 5 bases, with 11 bases between. The CDR3 spells CASATGNEKLFF. The CDR3 region has the DNA TGTGCCTCCGCGACAGGAAATGAAAAACTGTTTTTT. Full variable domain (missing parts from reference TRBV30 and TRBJ1-4): SQTIHQWPATLVQPVGSPLSLECTVEGTSNPNLYWYRQAAGRGLQLLFYSVGIGQISSEVPQNLSASRPQDRQFILSSKKLLLSDSGFYLCASATGNEKLFFGSGTQLSVL.

This clone was seen a single time. V is TRBV2 and J is TRBJ1-2; 10 nucleotides agree with TRBD1. The CDR3 has 14 residues. CDR1 SNHLY and CDR2 FYNNEI come from the germline V gene. V shed 5 bases and J 5 bases; nucleotides not matched to a gene: 5. The CDR3 loop is CASSTRQGAYGYTF. The CDR3 DNA is TGTGCCAGCAGTACCCGACAGGGGGCATATGGCTACACCTTC.

The chain couples TRBV4-1 to TRBJ1-3, with D tentatively TRBD1 (6 bases). CDR1 and CDR2 (germline): MGHRA, YSYEKL. Trimming took off 5 bases at V and 0 bases at J, with 17 bases between the two ends. The CDR3 is 17 amino acids. Here the CDR3 DNA reads TGCGCCAGCAGCGCCCGGGACACCAACCCCTCTGGAAACACCATATATTTT. Its translation is CASSARDTNPSGNTIYF.

This chain connects TRBV19 to TRBJ2-2; TRBD1 is a possible D gene (5 bases). Germline loops: CDR1 LNHDA, CDR2 SQIVND (reference sequence). V gave up 3 bases and J gave up 7 bases, with 21 bases separating them. The CDR3 runs 17 residues. CDR3 DNA sequence: TGTGCCAGTAGTATCGGTGCAGGGAAGATTAAGAACGGGGAGCTGTTTTTT. Translation: CASSIGAGKIKNGELFF.

The V call is TRBV29-1, the J call TRBJ1-6, with D unresolved. Germline V gives CDR1 SQVTM, CDR2 ANQGSEA. Trimming stripped 6 bases from V and 5 bases from J, with 14 bases between. The CDR3 loop spans 14 amino acids. The CDR3 region has the DNA TGCAGCGTCCAGATAGGCGGGAATAATTCACCCCTCCACTTT. This translates into CSVQIGGNNSPLHF.

The V and J genes are TRBV18 and TRBJ2-7; D gene unclear. Trimming left V 2 bases short and J 1 base short, with 12 bases between. Per the germline V gene, CDR1 is KGHSH and CDR2 is LQKENI. The length of the CDR3 is 15 residues. The CDR3 region has the DNA TGTGCCAGCTCACCATCCGGTAGCCGTTCCTACGAGCAGTACTTC. It codes for CASSPSGSRSYEQYF.